The 24 T cell receptor beta chains listed next were all sequenced from one sample in a study of early stage breast cancer tumors. Assay: immunoSEQ multiplex PCR; the TCRdb copy retains only in-frame clones and omits some. This sample carries about 2,600 clones, roughly 65% of them seen once, and the ten largest clones take 20% to 25%. The sequenced sample consisted of normal breast tissue next to the tumor. These receptors were collected from a person aged 50-59 years with breast cancer.

This clone was counted between two and nine times. The CDR3 protein is CASSLAQVALEEQFF. The CDR3 DNA reads TGTGCCAGCAGCTTAGCTCAGGTAGCCTTGGAAGAGCAGTTCTTC. The chain has TRBV7-9 and TRBJ2-1; D ambiguous. The CDR3 has 15 amino acids. V lost 0 bases, J lost 10 bases, and 16 bases lay in between. Looked up from germline, CDR1 is SEHNR and CDR2 is FQNEAQ (reference sequence).

The V gene is TRBV19, the J gene TRBJ1-5, with 9 bases identical to TRBD1. This CDR3 has 16 amino acids. V lost 4 bases, J lost 6 bases, and 10 bases stayed unmatched. Germline V lookup: CDR1 LNHDA, CDR2 SQIVND (reference sequence). The CDR3 reads CASSTGTGNFGQPQHF. The DNA of the CDR3 is TGTGCCAGTAGTACCGGGACAGGGAATTTCGGTCAGCCCCAGCATTTT.

Of note for this clone: This sample also contains other DNA sequences that code for the same CDR3. The chain couples TRBV27 to TRBJ2-2; unclear D gene. CDR1 is MNHEY, CDR2 SMNVEV, per germline (reference sequence). The length of the CDR3 is 13 residues. V lost 3 bases and J lost 2, with 4 bases in between. CDR3 bases: TGTGCCAGCAGTTTTCCAAACACCGGGGAGCTGTTTTTT. Translated, it gives CASSFPNTGELFF.

This rearrangement joins TRBV19 to TRBJ1-2; the D is unclear. V was pared by 8 bases and J by 3 bases, with 16 bases between. This CDR3 contains 14 residues. Germline V gene sequence: CDR1 LNHDA, CDR2 SQIVND (reference sequence). The DNA for the CDR3 is TGTGCCAGTGGGAGCCGGGAGAACGACTATGGCTACACCTTC. Translated: CASGSRENDYGYTF.

J is TRBJ2-4 and V is TRBV27, with D possibly being TRBD2 (6 bases). The CDR3 sequence is 13 residues long. Germline CDR1 MNHEY, CDR2 SMNVEV (reference sequence). Trimming took off 6 bases at V and 6 bases at J, with 12 bases between the two ends. CDR3 coding DNA: TGTGCCAGCAGCTGGGTGGGGGGAAACATTCAGTACTTC. Translated: CASSWVGGNIQYF.

The chain combines TRBV28 with TRBJ1-6; 8 bases map to TRBD1. Germline CDR1 is MDHEN and CDR2 is SYDVKM. The CDR3 length is 18 residues. Germline trimming cut 3 bases from V and 1 base from J; bases unmatched to any gene: 8. The chain's CDR3 is CASSFLPGGASYNSPLHF. The CDR3 DNA reads TGTGCCAGCAGTTTCCTGCCAGGGGGCGCGTCCTATAATTCACCCCTCCACTTT.

The chain couples TRBV28 to TRBJ2-5; 7 positions agree with TRBD1. The CDR3 is 15 amino acids. With 5 bases clipped from V and 0 bases from J, the junction kept 6 bases outside the gene matches. The germline CDR1 and CDR2 sequences are MDHEN and SYDVKM. CDR3 DNA: TGTGCCAGCAGTACCCTGGACAGGTACCAAGAGACCCAGTACTTC. It is translated as CASSTLDRYQETQYF.

The rearrangement links TRBV5-1 to TRBJ2-1; the D is unclear. The germline gives CDR1 SGHRS, CDR2 YFSETQ. This CDR3 is 13 amino acids long. V was trimmed by 4 bases and J by 7 bases, leaving 12 bases between them. CDR3 in amino acids: CASSQTDANEQFF. In DNA, the CDR3 is TGCGCCAGCAGCCAAACCGACGCTAATGAGCAGTTCTTC.

The J gene is TRBJ2-7, the V gene TRBV29-1; weak D call: TRBD1 (6 bases). V lost 4 bases and J 0 bases, leaving 13 bases between the germline ends. CDR3 size: 14 residues. The germline gives CDR1 SQVTM, CDR2 ANQGSEA. CDR3 loop: CSVGVGGSSYEQYF. CDR3 nucleotide sequence: TGCAGCGTTGGCGTAGGGGGATCCTCCTACGAGCAGTACTTC.

This rearrangement joins TRBV6-5 to TRBJ2-3, with TRBD1 matching over 7 bases. CDR1 and CDR2 (germline): MNHEY, SVGAGI. CDR3 length equals 12 residues. The J segment lost 1 base and the V segment lost 10 bases, leaving 2 bases of the junction unmatched. CDR3 amino acids: CAIGQGTDTQYF. The CDR3 DNA reads as TGTGCCATTGGACAGGGCACAGATACGCAGTATTTT.

The rearrangement uses TRBV14 and TRBJ2-3; no firm D call. CDR3 length: 12 residues. Trimming pared 4 bases from V and 4 bases from J, leaving 6 bases between. CDR1 SGHDN and CDR2 FVKESK come from the germline V gene. The CDR3 loop is CASSLFPDTQYF. CDR3 bases: TGTGCCAGCAGCCTCTTCCCAGATACGCAGTATTTT.

This clone appeared a few times. V is TRBV27 and J is TRBJ2-2; D gene unclear. The CDR3 is 13 residues long. Germline V gene sequence: CDR1 MNHEY, CDR2 SMNVEV (reference sequence). The V end lost 4 bases, the J end lost 0 bases, and 3 bases lay between the germline ends. The DNA for the CDR3 is TGTGCCAGCAGTTATCCGAACACCGGGGAGCTGTTTTTT. Translated, it gives CASSYPNTGELFF.

The J gene is TRBJ2-1, the V gene TRBV2; a weak D match, TRBD1 (6 bases). Germline-derived CDR1 and CDR2 are SNHLY and FYNNEI. V shed 0 bases and J shed 5 bases, with 11 bases lying between them. CDR3 length: 15 amino acids. The CDR3 loop is CASSEAWGPDNEQFF. CDR3 nucleotide sequence: TGTGCCAGCAGTGAAGCCTGGGGGCCCGACAATGAGCAGTTCTTC.

The CDR3 DNA follows: TGTGCCAGCAGCTTAGACCGCTTGGCTCGAGATACGCAGTATTTT. As protein: CASSLDRLARDTQYF. This rearrangement joins TRBV11-2 to TRBJ2-3, with D uncertain. V shed 0 bases and J shed 5 bases, with 12 bases lying between them. The CDR3 is 15 amino acids. Looked up from germline, CDR1 is SGHAT and CDR2 is FQNNGV.

This rearrangement joins TRBV12-5 to TRBJ2-3; D tentatively reads TRBD1 or TRBD2 (5 bases each). With 4 bases removed from V and 6 bases from J, the gap between germline ends came to 5 bases. The germline CDR1 and CDR2 sequences are LGHNT and FRNRAP. This CDR3 is built from 11 residues. CDR3 in DNA: TGTGCTAGTGGTTGGGGGGATACGCAGTATTTT. This encodes CASGWGDTQYF. Full variable domain (missing parts from reference TRBV12-5 and TRBJ2-3): DARVTQTPRHKVTEMGQEVTMRCQPILGHNTVFWYRQTMMQGLELLAYFRNRAPLDDSGMPKDRFSAEMPDATLATLKIQPSEPRDSAVYFCASGWGDTQYFGPGTRLTVL.

V usage is TRBV5-6 and J usage is TRBJ2-3, with 10 bases lining up with TRBD2. The germline V gene encodes CDR1 SGHDT and CDR2 YYEEEE. The V gene end was trimmed by 5 bases and the J gene end by 8 bases; junction bases not matched to a gene: 17. The CDR3 is 17 amino acids. The CDR3 reads CASSRSRLAGDPGTQYF. The CDR3 nucleotides read TGTGCCAGCAGTCGAAGTCGCCTAGCGGGAGACCCCGGTACGCAGTATTTT. Together with reference TRBV5-6 and TRBJ2-3, the CDR3 gives the full variable domain: DAGVTQSPTHLIKTRGQQVTLRCSPKSGHDTVSWYQQALGQGPQFIFQYYEEEERQRGNFPDRFSGHQFPNYSSELNVNALLLGDSALYLCASSRSRLAGDPGTQYFGPGTRLTVL.

The genes are TRBV6-4 and TRBJ2-1, with unresolved D. The length of the CDR3 is 13 residues. Trimming took off 6 bases at V and 6 bases at J, with 12 bases between the two ends. The germline CDR1 and CDR2 sequences are MRHNA and SNTAGT. The CDR3 here is CASRARTLNEQFF. DNA of the CDR3: TGTGCCAGCAGGGCCAGAACGCTCAATGAGCAGTTCTTC.

This clone counts as large (0.1 to 1%). The CDR3 sequence: CAIRDHQREDEQYF. Written as DNA, the CDR3 is TGTGCCATCAGAGACCATCAGCGGGAGGACGAGCAGTACTTC. The chain has TRBV10-3 and TRBJ2-7; 9 bases are a match to TRBD2. Germline V gives CDR1 ENHRY, CDR2 SYGVKD. The CDR3 length is 14 residues. Unmatched junction bases numbered 8, after V lost 6 bases and J lost 5 bases.

This chain joins TRBV29-1 and TRBJ2-1; D is perhaps TRBD1 (6 bases). The germline CDR1 and CDR2 sequences are SQVTM and ANQGSEA. This CDR3 region has 10 residues. Trimming stripped 7 bases from V and 9 bases from J, with 10 bases between. The CDR3 spells CSGGHSEQFF. The CDR3 nucleotides are TGCAGCGGGGGGCATAGTGAGCAGTTCTTC.

V and J are TRBV5-6 and TRBJ2-5; 7 nucleotides align to TRBD2. The V segment lost 2 bases and the J segment 2 bases; nucleotides outside the gene matches: 3. This CDR3 spans 14 amino acids. Germline V gene lookup returns CDR1 SGHDT and CDR2 YYEEEE. The CDR3 loop is CASSFAGEQETQYF. The DNA for the CDR3 is TGTGCCAGCAGCTTTGCGGGAGAACAAGAGACCCAGTACTTC.

The V and J genes are TRBV11-2 and TRBJ1-4, with D possibly matching TRBD1 (5 bases). Per germline, CDR1 SGHAT and CDR2 FQNNGV. The CDR3 runs to 18 residues. V dropped 0 bases and J dropped 4 bases, with 18 bases sitting between them. CDR3: CASSLEYGPLGGNEKLFF. For the CDR3, the DNA is TGTGCCAGCAGCTTAGAGTACGGCCCGCTGGGGGGTAATGAAAAACTGTTTTTT.

This clone occurred once. The chain couples TRBV5-7 to TRBJ1-1; tentatively, D is TRBD1 (6 bases). TRBV5-7 falls under the ORF class, with uncertain function. The V gene lost 3 bases and the J gene lost 1 base, with 19 bases spanning the gap. This CDR3 is 17 amino acids long. CDR3: CASSSTLETGQNTEAFF. In DNA, the CDR3 is TGTGCCAGCAGCTCCACCCTTGAGACAGGCCAGAACACTGAAGCTTTCTTT.

The gene calls are TRBV4-1 and TRBJ1-2, with 8 positions matching TRBD1. V was clipped by 0 bases and J by 4 bases; unmatched bases: 16. This CDR3 has 19 residues. CDR1 and CDR2 from the germline V gene are MGHRA and YSYEKL. The CDR3 DNA reads TGCGCCAGCAGCCAAGATTGGCCCCTGGACAGGGTGGTGAGCTATGGCTACACCTTC. Amino acids: CASSQDWPLDRVVSYGYTF.

This clone was recorded a few times. The rearrangement links TRBV4-2 to TRBJ1-6, with 7 bases that match TRBD1. Germline lookup yields CDR1 LGHNA and CDR2 YNFKEQ. The CDR3 spans 14 residues. The V segment lost 5 bases and the J segment 5 bases; nucleotides outside the gene matches: 3. CDR3 DNA sequence: TGTGCCAGCAGCACAACAGGGGATAATTCACCCCTCCACTTT. Protein: CASSTTGDNSPLHF.